A selection of T cell receptor beta chains follows, all from one sample in a study of T-cell reconstitution after alpha-beta-depleted transplantation in children. Using its own MiXCR run on the PCR reads, TCRdb lists one record per CDR3 protein. The table has around 370,000 distinct CDR3 sequences, 10% to 13% seen once. The sequencing used PBMCs from the stem cell graft donor, collected from the stem cell graft. The receptor source for this set is a human donor who donated a stem cell graft to a child with acute lymphoblastic leukemia. CDR3s include the opening cysteine and the closing phenylalanine or tryptophan. The order of the fields is D gene, J gene, clone size, V gene, CDR3 protein, CDR3 DNA. D genes are given only for firm matches. Clone size is not always given. Where it is, it says once, few, many or a class for expanded clones.

-	TRBJ2-6	few	TRBV7-9	CASSLAVGTGANVLTF	TGTGCCAGCAGCTTAGCGGTGGGGACCGGGGCCAACGTCCTGACTTTC
-	TRBJ2-5	few	TRBV20-1	CSARSGGDRGETQYF	TGCAGTGCTAGATCCGGAGGGGACCGGGGGGAGACCCAGTACTTC
TRBD2	TRBJ2-3	-	TRBV20-1	CSAHTSGREGDTQYF	TGCAGTGCTCACACTAGCGGGAGGGAAGGAGATACGCAGTATTTT
-	TRBJ1-1	many	TRBV29-1	CSVERPLSTEAFF	TGCAGCGTTGAGCGCCCGTTGAGCACTGAAGCTTTCTTT
-	TRBJ1-2	-	TRBV7-9	CASEDGGDVYGYTF	TGTGCCAGCGAGGACGGCGGAGATGTCTATGGCTACACCTTC
-	TRBJ2-1	-	TRBV19	CASSIERGSHYNEQFF	TGTGCCAGTAGTATAGAACGGGGGAGCCACTACAATGAGCAGTTCTTC
TRBD1	TRBJ2-7	-	TRBV3-1	CASSPMGQGPRSYEQYF	TGTGCCAGCAGCCCGATGGGACAGGGGCCAAGAAGCTACGAGCAGTACTTC
TRBD1	TRBJ2-7	-	TRBV6-2/TRBV6-3	CASSPQGVAYEQYF	TGTGCCAGCAGTCCTCAGGGGGTCGCCTACGAGCAGTACTTC
-	TRBJ1-6	-	TRBV3-1	CASSTTDYNSPLHF	TGTGCCAGCAGCACGACAGATTATAATTCACCCCTCCACTTT
TRBD2	TRBJ2-1	-	TRBV12-5	CASGGRLAGGYRNEQFF	TGTGCTAGTGGTGGCAGACTAGCGGGAGGGTATCGCAATGAGCAGTTCTTC
-	TRBJ2-1	-	TRBV6-2/TRBV6-3	CASRQTGSSYNEQFF	TGTGCCAGCAGACAGACTGGGAGCTCCTACAATGAGCAGTTCTTC
-	TRBJ1-5	-	TRBV29-1	CSVSKGSGNQPQHF	TGCAGCGTTAGTAAGGGTTCGGGCAATCAGCCCCAGCATTTT
TRBD1	TRBJ2-2	few	TRBV24-1	CATSDSSDRGLTGELFF	TGTGCCACCAGTGATTCCTCGGACAGGGGGCTTACCGGGGAGCTGTTTTTT
-	TRBJ1-1	few	TRBV5-1	CASSRGDGGSDTEAFF	TGCGCCAGCAGCAGGGGGGACGGAGGGAGTGACACTGAAGCTTTCTTT
TRBD2	TRBJ2-1	few	TRBV10-3	CAISARGLADFNEQFF	TGTGCCATCAGTGCTAGGGGACTAGCGGATTTCAATGAGCAGTTCTTC
-	TRBJ2-1	-	TRBV10-2	CASRYIGREQFF	TGCGCCAGCAGATATATAGGGCGTGAGCAGTTCTTC
-	TRBJ2-5	few	TRBV6-2/TRBV6-3	CASKRGREETQYF	TGTGCCAGCAAGAGGGGCAGGGAGGAGACCCAGTACTTC
-	TRBJ2-1	-	TRBV29-1	CSVGLGRANEQFF	TGCAGCGTGGGCTTAGGGCGGGCGAATGAGCAGTTCTTC
-	TRBJ1-2	-	TRBV19	CASSLLGDSGYTF	TGTGCCAGTAGTCTACTCGGAGATTCTGGCTACACCTTC
TRBD1	TRBJ2-3	few	TRBV28	CASSLFEGAVTDTQYF	TGTGCCAGCAGTTTATTCGAGGGGGCCGTCACAGATACGCAGTATTTT
-	TRBJ2-7	many	TRBV9	CASSVSSTPYEQYF	TGTGCCAGCAGCGTATCTTCGACACCCTACGAGCAGTACTTC
-	TRBJ2-5	-	TRBV7-9	CASIPRGASRSGETQYF	TGTGCCAGCATCCCCCGAGGGGCTAGCCGGAGTGGAGAGACCCAGTACTTC
TRBD1	TRBJ1-1	-	TRBV3-1	CASSQVTRRQGSVRAFF	TGTGCCAGCAGCCAAGTGACGAGGAGACAGGGGTCGGTGCGAGCTTTCTTT